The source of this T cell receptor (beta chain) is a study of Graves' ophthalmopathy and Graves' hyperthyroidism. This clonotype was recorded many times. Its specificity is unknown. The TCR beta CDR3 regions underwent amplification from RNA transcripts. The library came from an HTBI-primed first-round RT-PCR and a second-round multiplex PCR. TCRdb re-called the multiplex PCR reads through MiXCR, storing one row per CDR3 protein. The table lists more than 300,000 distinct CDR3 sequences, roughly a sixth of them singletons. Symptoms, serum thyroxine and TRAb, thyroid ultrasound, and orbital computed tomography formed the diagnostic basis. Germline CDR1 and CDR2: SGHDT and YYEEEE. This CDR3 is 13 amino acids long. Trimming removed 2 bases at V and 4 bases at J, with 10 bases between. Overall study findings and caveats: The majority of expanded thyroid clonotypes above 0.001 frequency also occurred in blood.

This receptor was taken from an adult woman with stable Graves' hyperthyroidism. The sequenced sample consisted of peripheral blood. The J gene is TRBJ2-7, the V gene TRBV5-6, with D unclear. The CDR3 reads CASSLSVLYEQYF. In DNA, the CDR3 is TGTGCCAGCAGCTTATCGGTCCTGTACGAGCAGTACTTC.